The source of this TCR beta chain is a study of blood T cell repertoires in COVID-19. In the study overall: The analysed material was cDNA or gDNA that came from T cells, B-cell-depleted T cells, or PBMCs.

CDR3 length equals 13 residues. V lost 2 bases and J 3 bases, leaving 7 bases between the germline ends. Germline V gene lookup returns CDR1 MNHEY and CDR2 SVGAGI. This table comes from immunoSEQ multiplex PCR, and its TCRdb copy is limited to in-frame clones, with some not included. The sample lists about 98,000 clones, approximately 81% occurring once. The chain recombines TRBV6-5 with TRBJ2-5; no definite D call. Sequencing was carried out using peripheral blood. The TCR originated in a woman older than 75 with acute or convalescent COVID-19. The CDR3 DNA reads as TGTGCCAGCAGTTACGGTCAGAAAGAGACCCAGTACTTC. Translation: CASSYGQKETQYF.